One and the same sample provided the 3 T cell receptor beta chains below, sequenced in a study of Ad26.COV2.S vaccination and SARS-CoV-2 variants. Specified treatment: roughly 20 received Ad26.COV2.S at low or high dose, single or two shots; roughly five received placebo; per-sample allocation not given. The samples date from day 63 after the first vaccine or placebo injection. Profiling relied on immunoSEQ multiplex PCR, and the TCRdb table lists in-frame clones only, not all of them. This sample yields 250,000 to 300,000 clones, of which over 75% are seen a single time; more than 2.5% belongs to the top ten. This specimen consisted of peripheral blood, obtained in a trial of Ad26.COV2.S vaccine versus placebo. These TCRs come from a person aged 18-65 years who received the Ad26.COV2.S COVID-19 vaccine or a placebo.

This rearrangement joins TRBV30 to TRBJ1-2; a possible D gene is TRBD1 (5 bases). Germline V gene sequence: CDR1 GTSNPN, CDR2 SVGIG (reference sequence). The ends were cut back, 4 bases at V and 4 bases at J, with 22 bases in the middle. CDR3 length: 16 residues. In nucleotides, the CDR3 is TGTGCCTGGAATCGAAGGGGCCCCTTCTCCGGCTATGGCTACACCTTC. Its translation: CAWNRRGPFSGYGYTF.

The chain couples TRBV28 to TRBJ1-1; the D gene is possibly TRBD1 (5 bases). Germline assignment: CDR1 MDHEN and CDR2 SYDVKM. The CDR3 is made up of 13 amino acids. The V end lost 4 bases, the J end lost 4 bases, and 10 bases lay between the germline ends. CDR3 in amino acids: CASSSGDPTEAFF. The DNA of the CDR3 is TGTGCCAGCAGTTCGGGGGACCCCACTGAAGCTTTCTTT.

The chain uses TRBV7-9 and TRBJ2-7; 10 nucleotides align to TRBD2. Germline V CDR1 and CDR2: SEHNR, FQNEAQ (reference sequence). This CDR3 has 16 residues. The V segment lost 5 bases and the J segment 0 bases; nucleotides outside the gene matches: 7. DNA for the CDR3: TGTGCCAGCAGCCCTTCCGGGACTAGCGACTCCTACGAGCAGTACTTC. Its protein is CASSPSGTSDSYEQYF.